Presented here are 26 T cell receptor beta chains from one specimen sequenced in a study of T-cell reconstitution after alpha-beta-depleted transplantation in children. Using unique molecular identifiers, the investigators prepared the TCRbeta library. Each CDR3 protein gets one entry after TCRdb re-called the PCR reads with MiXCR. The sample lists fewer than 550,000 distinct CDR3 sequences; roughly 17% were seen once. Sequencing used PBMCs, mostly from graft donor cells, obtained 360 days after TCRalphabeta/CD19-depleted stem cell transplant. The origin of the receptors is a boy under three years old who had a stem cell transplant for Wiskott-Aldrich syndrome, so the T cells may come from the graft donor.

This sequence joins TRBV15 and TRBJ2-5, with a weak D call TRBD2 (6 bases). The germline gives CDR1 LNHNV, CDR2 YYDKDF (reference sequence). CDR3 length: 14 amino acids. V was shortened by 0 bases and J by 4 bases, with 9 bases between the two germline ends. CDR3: CATSRDLLAETQYF. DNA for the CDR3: TGTGCCACCAGCAGAGATTTACTAGCAGAGACCCAGTACTTC.

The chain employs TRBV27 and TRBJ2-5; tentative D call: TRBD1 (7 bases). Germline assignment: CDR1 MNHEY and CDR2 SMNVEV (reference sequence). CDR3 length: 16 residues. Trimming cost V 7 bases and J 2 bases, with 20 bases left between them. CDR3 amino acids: CASKTQGQGGQETQYF. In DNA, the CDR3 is TGTGCCAGCAAAACCCAAGGGCAGGGGGGACAAGAGACCCAGTACTTC.

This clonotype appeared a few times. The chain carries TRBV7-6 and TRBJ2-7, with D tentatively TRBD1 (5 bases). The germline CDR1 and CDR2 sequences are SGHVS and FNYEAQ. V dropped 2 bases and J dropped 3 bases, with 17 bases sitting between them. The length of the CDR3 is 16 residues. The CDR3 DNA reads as TGTGCCAGCAGCTTAAGCCCAGACCATCAGGGCTACGAGCAGTACTTC. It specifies CASSLSPDHQGYEQYF.

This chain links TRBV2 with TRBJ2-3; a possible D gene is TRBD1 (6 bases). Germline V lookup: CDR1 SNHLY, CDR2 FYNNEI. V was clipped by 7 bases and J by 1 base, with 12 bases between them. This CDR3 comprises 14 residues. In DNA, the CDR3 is TGTGCCAGCACTACCGGGACACGCACAGATACGCAGTATTTT. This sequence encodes CASTTGTRTDTQYF.

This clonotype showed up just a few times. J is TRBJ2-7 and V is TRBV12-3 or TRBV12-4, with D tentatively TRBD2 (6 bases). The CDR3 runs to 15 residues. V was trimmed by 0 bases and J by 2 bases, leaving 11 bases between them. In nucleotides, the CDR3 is TGTGCCAGCAGTTTAGCCCAGGGACTCCCCTACGAGCAGTACTTC. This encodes CASSLAQGLPYEQYF.

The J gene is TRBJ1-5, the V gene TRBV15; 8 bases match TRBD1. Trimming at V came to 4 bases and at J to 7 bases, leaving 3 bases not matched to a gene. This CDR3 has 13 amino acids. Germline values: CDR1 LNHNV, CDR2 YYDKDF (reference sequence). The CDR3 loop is CATSTHRGQPQHF. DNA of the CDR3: TGTGCCACCAGCACCCACAGGGGGCAGCCCCAGCATTTT.

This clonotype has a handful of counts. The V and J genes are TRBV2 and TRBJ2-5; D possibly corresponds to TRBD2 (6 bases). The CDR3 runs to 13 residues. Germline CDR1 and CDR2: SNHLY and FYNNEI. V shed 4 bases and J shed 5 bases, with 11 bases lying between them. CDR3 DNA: TGTGCCAGCAGTGGGGGCGGGGCGGAGACCCAGTACTTC. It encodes CASSGGGAETQYF. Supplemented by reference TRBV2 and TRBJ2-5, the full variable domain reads EPEVTQTPSHQVTQMGQEVILRCVPISNHLYFYWYRQILGQKVEFLVSFYNNEISEKSEIFDDQFSVERPDGSNFTLKIRSTKLEDSAMYFCASSGGGAETQYFGPGTRLLVL.

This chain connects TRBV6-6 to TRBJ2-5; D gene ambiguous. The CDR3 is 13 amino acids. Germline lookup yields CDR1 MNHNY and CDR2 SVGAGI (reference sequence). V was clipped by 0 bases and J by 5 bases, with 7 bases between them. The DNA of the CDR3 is TGTGCCAGCAGTTACTCGAAAGGCGAGACCCAGTACTTC. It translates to CASSYSKGETQYF.

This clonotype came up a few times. This CDR3 is CAIGLLTDTQYF. CDR3 nucleotides: TGTGCCATCGGACTGCTCACAGATACGCAGTATTTT. J is TRBJ2-3 and V is TRBV10-3, with D possibly matching TRBD2 (5 bases). CDR3 size: 12 residues. V lost 8 bases and J lost 2, with 8 bases in between. Looked up from germline, CDR1 is ENHRY and CDR2 is SYGVKD.

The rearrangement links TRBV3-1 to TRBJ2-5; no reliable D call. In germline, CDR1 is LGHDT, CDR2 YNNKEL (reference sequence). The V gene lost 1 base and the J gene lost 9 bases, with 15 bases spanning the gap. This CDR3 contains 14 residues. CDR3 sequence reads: CASSQVSGQRPQYF. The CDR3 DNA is TGTGCCAGCAGCCAAGTTTCAGGCCAGAGACCCCAGTACTTC.

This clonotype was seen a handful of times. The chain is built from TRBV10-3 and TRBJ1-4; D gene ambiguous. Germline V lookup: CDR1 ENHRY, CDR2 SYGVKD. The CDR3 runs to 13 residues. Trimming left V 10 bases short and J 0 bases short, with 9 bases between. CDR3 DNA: TGTGCCAGTAGGATACCAACTAATGAAAAACTGTTTTTT. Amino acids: CASRIPTNEKLFF.

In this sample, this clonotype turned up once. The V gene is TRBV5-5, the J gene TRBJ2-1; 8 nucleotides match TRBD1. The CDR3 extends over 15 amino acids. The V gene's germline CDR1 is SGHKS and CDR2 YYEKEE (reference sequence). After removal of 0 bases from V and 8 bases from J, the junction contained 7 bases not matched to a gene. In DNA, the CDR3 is TGTGCCAGCAGCTTGGAACAGGGGGTTCTGGATGAGCAGTTCTTC. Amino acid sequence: CASSLEQGVLDEQFF.

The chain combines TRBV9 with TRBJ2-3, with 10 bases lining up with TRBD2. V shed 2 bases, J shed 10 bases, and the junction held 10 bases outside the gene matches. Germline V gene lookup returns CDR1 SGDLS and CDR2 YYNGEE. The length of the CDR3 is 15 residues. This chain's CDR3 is CASSVASGSPGSQYF. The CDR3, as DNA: TGTGCCAGCAGCGTGGCTAGCGGGAGCCCGGGGTCGCAGTATTTT.

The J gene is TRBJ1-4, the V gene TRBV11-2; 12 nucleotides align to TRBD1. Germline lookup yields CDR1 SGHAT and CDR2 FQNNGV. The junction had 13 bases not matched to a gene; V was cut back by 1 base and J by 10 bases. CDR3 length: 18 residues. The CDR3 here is CASSLGGTGGARWSKLFF. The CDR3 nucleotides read TGTGCCAGCAGCTTAGGTGGGACAGGGGGCGCGAGGTGGTCAAAACTGTTTTTT.

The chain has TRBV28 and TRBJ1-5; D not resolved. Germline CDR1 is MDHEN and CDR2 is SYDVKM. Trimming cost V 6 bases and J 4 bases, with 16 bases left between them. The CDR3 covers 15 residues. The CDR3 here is CASSLPRGFNQPQHF. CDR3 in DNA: TGTGCCAGCAGCCTCCCCCGAGGGTTTAATCAGCCCCAGCATTTT.

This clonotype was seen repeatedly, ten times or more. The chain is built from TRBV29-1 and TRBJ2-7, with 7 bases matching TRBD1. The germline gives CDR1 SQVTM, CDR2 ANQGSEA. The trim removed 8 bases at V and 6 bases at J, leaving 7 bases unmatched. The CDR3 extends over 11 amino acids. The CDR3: CSTRQGGEQYF. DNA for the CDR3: TGCAGCACTCGACAGGGTGGCGAGCAGTACTTC.

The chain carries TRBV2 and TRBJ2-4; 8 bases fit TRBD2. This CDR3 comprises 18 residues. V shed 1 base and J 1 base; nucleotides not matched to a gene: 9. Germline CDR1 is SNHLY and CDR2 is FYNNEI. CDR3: CASSEVGLGFVAKNIQYF. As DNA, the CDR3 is TGTGCCAGCAGTGAAGTGGGACTAGGGTTCGTTGCCAAAAACATTCAGTACTTC.

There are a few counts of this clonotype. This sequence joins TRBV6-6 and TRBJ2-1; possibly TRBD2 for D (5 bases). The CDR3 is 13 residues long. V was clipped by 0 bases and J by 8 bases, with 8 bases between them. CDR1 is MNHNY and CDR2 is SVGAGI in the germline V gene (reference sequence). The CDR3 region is CASSYSGSDEQFF. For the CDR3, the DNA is TGTGCCAGCAGTTACTCGGGTAGCGATGAGCAGTTCTTC.

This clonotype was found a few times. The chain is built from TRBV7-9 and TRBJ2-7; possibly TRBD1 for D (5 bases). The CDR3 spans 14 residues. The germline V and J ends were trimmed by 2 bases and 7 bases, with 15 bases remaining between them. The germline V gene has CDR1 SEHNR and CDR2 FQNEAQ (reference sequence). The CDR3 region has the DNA TGTGCCAGCAGCTTAAGGGGATCCTCTCAAGAGCAGTACTTC. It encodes CASSLRGSSQEQYF.

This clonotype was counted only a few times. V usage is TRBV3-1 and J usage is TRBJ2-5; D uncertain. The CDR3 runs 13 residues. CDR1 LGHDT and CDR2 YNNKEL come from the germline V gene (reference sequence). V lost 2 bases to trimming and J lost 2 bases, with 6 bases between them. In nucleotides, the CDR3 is TGTGCCAGCAGCCAAAACCTTCAAGAGACCCAGTACTTC. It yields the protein CASSQNLQETQYF.

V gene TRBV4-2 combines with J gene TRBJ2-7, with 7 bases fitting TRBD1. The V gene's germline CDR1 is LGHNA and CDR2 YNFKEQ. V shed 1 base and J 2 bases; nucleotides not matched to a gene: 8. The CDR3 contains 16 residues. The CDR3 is CASSQVDRASPYEQYF. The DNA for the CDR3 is TGTGCCAGCAGCCAAGTTGACAGGGCGAGTCCCTACGAGCAGTACTTC.

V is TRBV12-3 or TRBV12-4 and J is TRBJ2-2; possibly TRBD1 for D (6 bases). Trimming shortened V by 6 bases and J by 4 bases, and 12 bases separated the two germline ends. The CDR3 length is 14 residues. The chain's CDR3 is CASRSTGTTGELFF. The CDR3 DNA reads TGTGCCAGCAGGTCAACAGGGACCACCGGGGAGCTGTTTTTT.

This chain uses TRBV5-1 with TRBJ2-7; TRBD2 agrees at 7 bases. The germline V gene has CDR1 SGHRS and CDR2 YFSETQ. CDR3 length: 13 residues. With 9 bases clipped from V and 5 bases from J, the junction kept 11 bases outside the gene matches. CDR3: CATATGGGDEQYF. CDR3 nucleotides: TGCGCCACCGCCACTGGGGGAGGGGACGAGCAGTACTTC. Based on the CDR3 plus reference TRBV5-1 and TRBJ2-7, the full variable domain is KAGVTQTPRYLIKTRGQQVTLSCSPISGHRSVSWYQQTPGQGLQFLFEYFSETQRNKGNFPGRFSGRQFSNSRSEMNVSTLELGDSALYLCATATGGGDEQYFGPGTRLTVT.

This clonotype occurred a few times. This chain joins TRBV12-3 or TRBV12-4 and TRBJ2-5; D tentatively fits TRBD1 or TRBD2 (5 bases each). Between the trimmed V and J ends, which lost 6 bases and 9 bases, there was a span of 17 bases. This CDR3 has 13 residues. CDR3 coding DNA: TGTGCCAGCAGCCTGAGGGGCCCTCGGGCCCAGTACTTC. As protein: CASSLRGPRAQYF.

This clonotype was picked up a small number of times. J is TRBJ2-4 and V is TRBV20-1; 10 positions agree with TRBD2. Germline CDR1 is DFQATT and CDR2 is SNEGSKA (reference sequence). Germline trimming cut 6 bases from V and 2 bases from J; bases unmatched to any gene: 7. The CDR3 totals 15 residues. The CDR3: CSALAGVRPKNIQYF. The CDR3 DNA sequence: TGCAGTGCCCTAGCGGGAGTACGCCCCAAAAACATTCAGTACTTC.

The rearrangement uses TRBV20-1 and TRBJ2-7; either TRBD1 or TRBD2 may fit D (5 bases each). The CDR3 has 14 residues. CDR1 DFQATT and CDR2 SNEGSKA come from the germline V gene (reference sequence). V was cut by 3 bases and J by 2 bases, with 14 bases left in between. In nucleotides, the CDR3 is TGCAGTGCTAGTCTTGGTCAGGGACCCTACGAGCAGTACTTC. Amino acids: CSASLGQGPYEQYF.